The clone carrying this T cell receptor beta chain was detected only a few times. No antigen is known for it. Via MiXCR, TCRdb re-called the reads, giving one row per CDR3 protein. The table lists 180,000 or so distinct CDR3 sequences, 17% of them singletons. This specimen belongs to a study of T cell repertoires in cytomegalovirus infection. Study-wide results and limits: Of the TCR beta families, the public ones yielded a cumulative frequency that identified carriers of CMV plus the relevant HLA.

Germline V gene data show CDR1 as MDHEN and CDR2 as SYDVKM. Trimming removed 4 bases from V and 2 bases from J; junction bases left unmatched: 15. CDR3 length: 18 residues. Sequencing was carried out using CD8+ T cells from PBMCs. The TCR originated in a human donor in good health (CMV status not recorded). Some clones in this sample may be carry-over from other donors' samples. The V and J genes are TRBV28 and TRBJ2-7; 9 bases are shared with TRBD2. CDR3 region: CASSSQRARKRGAYEQYF. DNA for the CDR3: TGTGCCAGCAGTTCCCAGAGGGCGAGGAAGCGGGGGGCCTACGAGCAGTACTTC.